The 30 T cell receptor beta chains reported below all come from one sample, sequenced in a study of CD8+ T cells in alopecia areata. cDNA serving as the sequencing template came from extracted, reverse transcribed RNA. TCRdb's copy holds only in-frame clones and misses some; the assay was immunoSEQ multiplex PCR. The data contain over 150,000 clones, about 48% of them seen just once; the ten biggest clones take up 10% to 11%. Treatment described: oral pan-JAK inhibitor, 5-10 mg twice daily. This material consisted of CD8+ T cells sorted from blood, taken at week 24, from a patient treated with tofacitinib. The receptors shown here come from a human donor with alopecia areata.

The V call is TRBV29-1, the J call TRBJ2-5, with D perhaps TRBD1 or TRBD2 (6 bases each). CDR3 size: 14 residues. CDR1 SQVTM and CDR2 ANQGSEA come from the germline V gene. Trimming removed 0 bases at V and 5 bases at J, with 13 bases between. Here the CDR3 reads CSVEEAGGSETQYF. The CDR3, as DNA: TGCAGCGTTGAAGAAGCCGGGGGCAGTGAGACCCAGTACTTC.

In this sample, this clone turned up a few times. The rearrangement uses TRBV5-1 and TRBJ1-2; tentatively, D is TRBD1 (5 bases). The CDR3 covers 13 residues. Germline CDR1 reads SGHRS; CDR2 reads YFSETQ. V lost 6 bases, J lost 8 bases, and 17 bases lay in between. For the CDR3, the DNA is TGCGCCAGCACCCCGGTGGGGGATGACGGCTACACCTTC. This encodes CASTPVGDDGYTF.

This clone occurred a few times. This chain links TRBV14 with TRBJ1-4; no definite D call. Between the trimmed V and J ends, which lost 0 bases and 6 bases, there was a span of 8 bases. Germline V lookup: CDR1 SGHDN, CDR2 FVKESK. There are 14 residues in the CDR3. The DNA for the CDR3 is TGTGCCAGCAGCCAAGAAACGAGTTATGAAAAACTGTTTTTT. Residues: CASSQETSYEKLFF.

The chain carries TRBV29-1 and TRBJ2-3, with TRBD2 matching 10 bases. Trimming took 7 bases from V and 4 from J; bases not matched to a gene: 8. The length of the CDR3 is 14 residues. The germline V gene encodes CDR1 SQVTM and CDR2 ANQGSEA. In nucleotides, the CDR3 is TGCAGCGCGGGGAGCGGGGGGGCTGCAGATACGCAGTATTTT. This translates into CSAGSGGAADTQYF.

This chain uses TRBV29-1 with TRBJ1-1; no reliable D call. The V gene lost 6 bases and the J gene lost 5 bases, with 16 bases spanning the gap. Germline lookup yields CDR1 SQVTM and CDR2 ANQGSEA. The CDR3 consists of 13 residues. The CDR3 coding sequence is TGCAGCGTCTTAGGGCGTGGGCTAACTGAAGCTTTCTTT. Translation: CSVLGRGLTEAFF.

The CDR3 coding sequence is TGTGCCTCGGCGAACACTGCTGACTATGGCTACACCTTC. Its protein product is CASANTADYGYTF. V gene TRBV30 combines with J gene TRBJ1-2; D unclear. V lost 7 bases and J 3 bases, leaving 15 bases between the germline ends. This CDR3 contains 13 residues. Germline V gene sequence: CDR1 GTSNPN, CDR2 SVGIG (reference sequence).

The chain recombines TRBV30 with TRBJ2-7, with D possibly being TRBD2 (5 bases). Germline V gives CDR1 GTSNPN, CDR2 SVGIG (reference sequence). V lost 5 bases and J 3 bases, leaving 8 bases between the germline ends. The CDR3 consists of 11 residues. The CDR3 DNA follows: TGTGCCTGGGAGGGCGGCTACGAGCAGTACTTC. This translates into CAWEGGYEQYF.

The CDR3 sequence: CASSQDRASGGPNEQYF. In DNA, the CDR3 is TGCGCCAGCAGCCAAGATCGCGCTAGCGGGGGGCCCAACGAGCAGTACTTC. This chain connects TRBV4-3 to TRBJ2-7; TRBD2 agrees at 11 bases. Germline V CDR1 and CDR2: LGHNA, YSLEER. The CDR3 sequence is 17 residues long. V dropped 0 bases and J dropped 5; count of bases not matched to a gene: 9.

The rearrangement joins TRBV19 to TRBJ2-1; the D is unclear. Trimming stripped 3 bases from V and 7 bases from J, with 7 bases between. Per the germline V gene, CDR1 is LNHDA and CDR2 is SQIVND (reference sequence). The CDR3 has 12 residues. The CDR3 DNA follows: TGTGCCAGTAGTATTGTCAGGAATGAGCAGTTCTTC. This sequence encodes CASSIVRNEQFF.

The chain carries TRBV30 and TRBJ1-4; unclear D gene. The V end was cut by 7 bases, the J end by 4 bases, with 10 bases between. Per the germline V gene, CDR1 is GTSNPN and CDR2 is SVGIG (reference sequence). The CDR3 covers 12 residues. As DNA, the CDR3 is TGTGCCTTGGGCGATTATAATGAAAAACTGTTTTTT. Translation: CALGDYNEKLFF.

The rearrangement uses TRBV15 and TRBJ2-7, with D hard to call. Trimming shortened V by 1 base and J by 4 bases, and 11 bases separated the two germline ends. Germline CDR1 LNHNV, CDR2 YYDKDF (reference sequence). The CDR3 length is 14 residues. The CDR3 spells CATSRGRENYEQYF. The CDR3 DNA follows: TGTGCCACCAGCAGAGGACGAGAGAATTACGAGCAGTACTTC.

The chain uses TRBV19 and TRBJ2-1, with D perhaps given as TRBD1 or TRBD2 (6 bases each). Germline V gives CDR1 LNHDA, CDR2 SQIVND (reference sequence). The CDR3 runs to 13 residues. V was pared by 1 base and J by 8 bases, with 9 bases between. CDR3 loop: CASSIGGAYEQFF. The CDR3 region has the DNA TGTGCCAGTAGTATAGGGGGGGCCTATGAGCAGTTCTTC.

In its sample, this clone was seen a few times. Additional DNA sequences in this sample encode the identical CDR3. This chain uses TRBV30 with TRBJ1-5; D possibly corresponds to TRBD1 (6 bases). Germline loops: CDR1 GTSNPN, CDR2 SVGIG (reference sequence). V lost 2 bases and J lost 4, with 9 bases in between. The CDR3 covers 13 residues. CDR3: CAWSSQGNQPQHF. The CDR3 DNA reads as TGTGCCTGGAGTTCACAGGGAAATCAGCCCCAGCATTTT.

This clone has only a few counts. V and J are TRBV6-5 and TRBJ2-5; no reliable D call. The CDR3 contains 13 residues. From germline, CDR1 is MNHEY and CDR2 SVGAGI. The V end was cut by 5 bases, the J end by 5 bases, with 12 bases between. CDR3 in amino acids: CASSRRDGETQYF. The CDR3 DNA is TGTGCCAGCAGTAGAAGGGATGGGGAGACCCAGTACTTC.

J is TRBJ2-5 and V is TRBV13; 12 positions match TRBD2. The ends lost 5 bases at V and 5 bases at J; junction bases unmatched: 3. The CDR3 is 14 amino acids. Germline CDR1 PRHDT, CDR2 FYEKMQ (reference sequence). The CDR3 nucleotides are TGTGCCAGCAGCACCGGGACTAGCGGGGAGACCCAGTACTTC. It yields the protein CASSTGTSGETQYF. The variable domain in full, completed from reference TRBV13 and TRBJ2-5, reads AAGVIQSPRHLIKEKRETATLKCYPIPRHDTVYWYQQGPGQDPQFLISFYEKMQSDKGSIPDRFSAQQFSDYHSELNMSSLELGDSALYFCASSTGTSGETQYFGPGTRLLVL.

The gene calls are TRBV30 and TRBJ2-2, with D tentatively TRBD2 (6 bases). Trimming removed 2 bases from V and 7 bases from J, with 8 bases in between. Looked up from germline, CDR1 is GTSNPN and CDR2 is SVGIG (reference sequence). The CDR3 contains 12 residues. The CDR3 reads CAWSRLGGELFF. The DNA of the CDR3 is TGTGCCTGGAGTCGACTAGGCGGGGAGCTGTTTTTT.

The rearrangement joins TRBV7-9 to TRBJ2-7, with a weak D call TRBD2 (6 bases). CDR3 length equals 14 residues. V lost 2 bases and J lost 5, with 13 bases in between. Per the germline V gene, CDR1 is SEHNR and CDR2 is FQNEAQ (reference sequence). CDR3 in DNA: TGTGCCAGCAGCTTACTAGTTGGAGGGGACGAGCAGTACTTC. Its translation: CASSLLVGGDEQYF.

The chain has TRBV28 and TRBJ2-6; D not certain. V lost 4 bases, J lost 2 bases, and 6 bases lay in between. The CDR3 runs 14 residues. Germline V gene sequence: CDR1 MDHEN, CDR2 SYDVKM. CDR3 sequence: CASSSMPGANVLTF. In DNA form, the CDR3 reads TGTGCCAGCAGTTCAATGCCTGGGGCCAACGTCCTGACTTTC.

The rearrangement joins TRBV13 to TRBJ2-7, with 7 bases aligning to TRBD1. The germline V gene has CDR1 PRHDT and CDR2 FYEKMQ (reference sequence). The trim removed 6 bases at V and 3 bases at J, leaving 26 bases unmatched. The CDR3 contains 20 residues. The DNA of the CDR3 is TGTGCCAGCAGTTCGCGCCCGGACAGGTCGGAGGTGGTTACTTACTACGAGCAGTACTTC. Protein product: CASSSRPDRSEVVTYYEQYF.

Notes on this clone: The sample carries other DNA sequences with the same CDR3. The gene calls are TRBV9 and TRBJ1-1; D not resolved. Trimming cost V 4 bases and J 3 bases, with 7 bases left between them. CDR3 length: 12 amino acids. CDR1 SGDLS and CDR2 YYNGEE come from the germline V gene. CDR3 amino acids: CASSPGDTEAFF. In nucleotides, the CDR3 is TGTGCCAGCAGCCCTGGTGACACTGAAGCTTTCTTT.

The chain joins TRBV4-3 to TRBJ2-3; possible D gene TRBD2, 5 bases. The germline gives CDR1 LGHNA, CDR2 YSLEER. Between the trimmed V and J ends, which lost 0 bases and 1 base, there was a span of 8 bases. The CDR3 loop spans 15 amino acids. The CDR3 sequence is CASSQDDSGTDTQYF. For the CDR3, the DNA is TGCGCCAGCAGCCAAGATGATAGCGGCACAGATACGCAGTATTTT.

The genes are TRBV6-6 and TRBJ2-3; the D gene is possibly TRBD1 (5 bases). The V gene's germline CDR1 is MNHNY and CDR2 SVGAGI (reference sequence). This CDR3 spans 12 amino acids. Trimming shortened V by 6 bases and J by 5 bases, and 9 bases separated the two germline ends. The CDR3 sequence: CASRGEGDTQYF. CDR3 bases: TGTGCCAGCAGAGGGGAAGGAGATACGCAGTATTTT.

The chain uses TRBV7-9 and TRBJ2-3; TRBD2 agrees at 7 bases. The CDR3 covers 14 residues. The J segment lost 1 base and the V segment lost 5 bases, leaving 3 bases of the junction unmatched. Germline V CDR1 and CDR2: SEHNR, FQNEAQ (reference sequence). The CDR3 region has the DNA TGTGCCAGCAGCCCTACTAGCGGCACAGATACGCAGTATTTT. Its translation is CASSPTSGTDTQYF.

This chain connects TRBV9 to TRBJ2-2; D gene ambiguous. This CDR3 contains 14 residues. Between the trimmed V and J ends, which lost 0 bases and 1 base, there was a span of 4 bases. Looked up from germline, CDR1 is SGDLS and CDR2 is YYNGEE. The CDR3: CASSVAQNTGELFF. Written as DNA, the CDR3 is TGTGCCAGCAGCGTAGCACAGAACACCGGGGAGCTGTTTTTT.

J is TRBJ1-2 and V is TRBV2; D uncertain. The V and J ends lost 5 bases and 6 bases respectively, with 13 bases between them. Germline assignment: CDR1 SNHLY and CDR2 FYNNEI. CDR3 length equals 13 residues. Written as DNA, the CDR3 is TGTGCCAGCAGTCCGGGCCAAGGGAATGGCTACACCTTC. Protein: CASSPGQGNGYTF.

J is TRBJ2-4 and V is TRBV4-3; no definite D call. The CDR3 is made up of 14 amino acids. V was trimmed by 0 bases and J by 1 base, leaving 4 bases between them. From germline, CDR1 is LGHNA and CDR2 YSLEER. In DNA, the CDR3 is TGCGCCAGCAGCCAAGATATGGCCAAAAACATTCAGTACTTC. Amino acid sequence: CASSQDMAKNIQYF.

The chain combines TRBV27 with TRBJ1-4; TRBD1 agrees at 10 bases. This CDR3 comprises 15 residues. Trimming took 6 bases from V and 6 from J; bases not matched to a gene: 7. Germline CDR1 and CDR2: MNHEY and SMNVEV (reference sequence). CDR3 in amino acids: CASRRQGASDEKLFF. CDR3 coding DNA: TGTGCCAGCAGACGACAGGGGGCATCCGATGAAAAACTGTTTTTT.

The CDR3 DNA sequence: TGTGCCAGCAGCATGCTGACTAGACTCTACAATGAGCAGTTCTTC. This codes for CASSMLTRLYNEQFF. The chain combines TRBV5-6 with TRBJ2-1, with TRBD2 as a possible D gene (6 bases). Germline CDR1 SGHDT, CDR2 YYEEEE. The CDR3 has 15 amino acids. Trimming took 4 bases from V and 3 from J, leaving 14 bases between them.

The V call is TRBV4-3, the J call TRBJ2-7; 10 bases agree with TRBD1. After removal of 4 bases from V and 4 bases from J, the junction contained 4 bases not matched to a gene. The CDR3 spans 14 residues. Germline loops: CDR1 LGHNA, CDR2 YSLEER. In DNA, the CDR3 is TGCGCCAGCAGCCCGAGGACAGGGGGGTACGAGCAGTACTTC. It codes for CASSPRTGGYEQYF.

The chain joins TRBV29-1 to TRBJ2-3; 8 positions agree with TRBD2. The V gene end was trimmed by 1 base and the J gene end by 7 bases; junction bases not matched to a gene: 10. The CDR3 sequence is 15 residues long. CDR1 and CDR2 from the germline V gene are SQVTM and ANQGSEA. CDR3: CSVEGSSGGDYTQYF. For the CDR3, the DNA is TGCAGCGTTGAAGGCTCGTCGGGGGGGGATTATACGCAGTATTTT.